Listed here are 27 T cell receptor beta chains from one sample, sequenced in a study of shared clonotypes between healthy human individuals. This table comes from immunoSEQ multiplex PCR, and its TCRdb copy is limited to in-frame clones, with some not included. The sample has 2,500,000 or so clones, around nine tenths seen once. Sequenced input: naive CD4+ T cells sorted from blood. Subset in this sample: CD45RA+ positively selected. The origin of the receptors is a man aged 18 to 30 in good health.

This rearrangement joins TRBV5-4 to TRBJ1-1; D possibly corresponds to TRBD1 (6 bases). Germline V gene data show CDR1 as SGHNT and CDR2 as YYREEE (reference sequence). The V gene lost 2 bases and the J gene lost 7 bases, with 9 bases spanning the gap. The CDR3 is 12 residues long. The CDR3 reads CASSLGQFEAFF. In DNA form, the CDR3 reads TGTGCCAGCAGCTTAGGACAGTTTGAAGCTTTCTTT.

The rearrangement joins TRBV6-5 to TRBJ1-2; D unresolved. The germline V gene encodes CDR1 MNHEY and CDR2 SVGAGI. V lost 3 bases to trimming and J lost 2 bases, with 16 bases between them. The CDR3 is 16 residues long. CDR3 nucleotides: TGTGCCAGCAGTTATGGTACCGCATACCTAAACTATGGCTACACCTTC. Amino acids: CASSYGTAYLNYGYTF.

This clone was detected a few times. The J gene is TRBJ1-6, the V gene TRBV2; D is unresolved. Trimming left V 2 bases short and J 8 bases short, with 10 bases between. Germline CDR1 is SNHLY and CDR2 is FYNNEI. This CDR3 region has 14 residues. CDR3 in amino acids: CASSEPGGHSPLHF. CDR3 nucleotides: TGTGCCAGCAGTGAACCCGGAGGGCATTCACCCCTCCACTTT.

The chain couples TRBV2 to TRBJ2-5; TRBD1 is a possible D gene (5 bases). Germline values: CDR1 SNHLY, CDR2 FYNNEI. CDR3 length equals 13 residues. Trimming left V 8 bases short and J 2 bases short, with 12 bases between. The CDR3 sequence: CASRTRLQETQYF. DNA for the CDR3: TGTGCCAGCCGGACAAGGCTTCAAGAGACCCAGTACTTC.

This clone was seen only once. V usage is TRBV5-1 and J usage is TRBJ2-5, with 9 nucleotides matching TRBD2. The CDR3 is 17 residues long. CDR1 and CDR2 from the germline V gene are SGHRS and YFSETQ. The V segment lost 3 bases and the J segment 5 bases; nucleotides outside the gene matches: 14. In DNA, the CDR3 is TGCGCCAGCAGCTCGGGGCCTCGCGGGGGGGCCTTGGAGACCCAGTACTTC. The encoded protein is CASSSGPRGGALETQYF.

V usage is TRBV7-2 and J usage is TRBJ1-2; D may be TRBD1 (6 bases). Germline CDR1 reads SGHTA; CDR2 reads FQGNSA. With 8 bases removed from V and 4 bases from J, the gap between germline ends came to 14 bases. CDR3 size: 13 residues. This CDR3 reads CASRTELSYGYTF. The CDR3 DNA follows: TGTGCCAGCCGGACAGAACTGTCCTATGGCTACACCTTC.

Only a few counts were recorded for this clone. This sequence joins TRBV18 and TRBJ1-1, with D hard to call. This CDR3 spans 13 amino acids. Germline CDR1 reads KGHSH; CDR2 reads LQKENI. V lost 0 bases and J 10 bases, leaving 12 bases between the germline ends. CDR3 region: CASSPPPEAGAFF. For the CDR3, the DNA is TGTGCCAGCTCACCACCCCCGGAAGCGGGAGCTTTCTTT.

The chain links TRBV7-3 to TRBJ2-2; D is undetermined. V shed 5 bases and J shed 3 bases, with 4 bases lying between them. There are 12 residues in the CDR3. CDR1 and CDR2 (germline): SGHTA, FQGTGA. The CDR3 is CASSKDTGELFF. As DNA, the CDR3 is TGTGCCAGCAGCAAAGACACCGGGGAGCTGTTTTTT.

V usage is TRBV5-1 and J usage is TRBJ1-3; D uncertain. The V end lost 0 bases, the J end lost 4 bases, and 11 bases lay between the germline ends. CDR1 and CDR2 from the germline V gene are SGHRS and YFSETQ. CDR3 length: 15 amino acids. CDR3 in amino acids: CASSLEGSLGNTIYF. The CDR3, as DNA: TGCGCCAGCAGCTTGGAGGGTAGCCTCGGAAACACCATATATTTT. Filled out from reference TRBV5-1 and TRBJ1-3, the complete variable domain reads KAGVTQTPRYLIKTRGQQVTLSCSPISGHRSVSWYQQTPGQGLQFLFEYFSETQRNKGNFPGRFSGRQFSNSRSEMNVSTLELGDSALYLCASSLEGSLGNTIYFGEGSWLTVV.

The genes are TRBV5-1 and TRBJ2-1; 9 bases align to TRBD1. V lost 7 bases, J lost 6 bases, and 11 bases stayed unmatched. The CDR3 is 15 amino acids. The V gene's germline CDR1 is SGHRS and CDR2 YFSETQ. The CDR3 loop is CASGPRAGQGNEQFF. CDR3 nucleotide sequence: TGCGCCAGCGGGCCCAGGGCGGGACAGGGCAATGAGCAGTTCTTC.

This clone showed up just once. The chain combines TRBV11-2 with TRBJ2-5, with 8 bases identical to TRBD1. With the DNA end fitting TRBJ2-7 better, the J assignment may be wrong. The germline CDR1 and CDR2 sequences are SGHAT and FQNNGV. The CDR3 has 15 amino acids. The CDR3 protein is CASSQMWQGAYEQYF. The DNA of the CDR3 is TGTGCCAGCAGCCAAATGTGGCAGGGGGCGTACGAGCAGTACTTC.

The chain has TRBV6-1 and TRBJ1-6, with 8 positions matching TRBD1. Germline CDR1 and CDR2: MNHNS and SASEGT. The CDR3 runs 15 residues. The ends lost 3 bases at V and 5 bases at J; junction bases unmatched: 3. CDR3 in DNA: TGTGCCAGCAGTGAGAGGACAGGGAATAATTCACCCCTCCACTTT. Translating it yields CASSERTGNNSPLHF.

The genes are TRBV6-5 and TRBJ2-7; the match to TRBD2 covers 8 bases. J gave up 4 bases and V 5 bases, and 4 bases lay outside the gene matches. This CDR3 contains 13 residues. From germline, CDR1 is MNHEY and CDR2 SVGAGI. The CDR3: CASSEAGVYEQYF. The CDR3 coding sequence is TGTGCCAGCAGTGAAGCGGGAGTGTACGAGCAGTACTTC.

V gene TRBV6-5 combines with J gene TRBJ1-4; TRBD1 is a possible D gene (6 bases). Between the trimmed V and J ends, which lost 6 bases and 4 bases, there was a span of 12 bases. This CDR3 spans 14 amino acids. Per germline, CDR1 MNHEY and CDR2 SVGAGI. CDR3 DNA sequence: TGTGCCAGCAGCTACCAGGGGAATAATGAAAAACTGTTTTTT. Protein: CASSYQGNNEKLFF.

The chain has TRBV6-1 and TRBJ1-6; 7 bases match TRBD1. This CDR3 spans 15 amino acids. The germline CDR1 and CDR2 sequences are MNHNS and SASEGT. Trimming removed 5 bases from V and 7 bases from J; junction bases left unmatched: 8. DNA of the CDR3: TGTGCCAGCAGTCAAACAGGGGCTCTCAATTCACCCCTCCACTTT. Amino acids: CASSQTGALNSPLHF.

The chain recombines TRBV2 with TRBJ1-1, with 7 nucleotides matching TRBD1. Germline CDR1 and CDR2: SNHLY and FYNNEI. The CDR3 length is 13 residues. After removal of 6 bases from V and 4 bases from J, the junction contained 5 bases not matched to a gene. CDR3 region: CASRQTGTTEAFF. The CDR3 DNA reads as TGTGCCAGCAGGCAGACAGGGACCACTGAAGCTTTCTTT.

This clone was seen a handful of times. This rearrangement joins TRBV6-1 to TRBJ2-7; D is perhaps TRBD1 (5 bases). Deletions cut 5 bases from V and 5 bases from J, with 13 bases between. Germline V CDR1 and CDR2: MNHNS, SASEGT. The length of the CDR3 is 13 residues. The CDR3 DNA reads TGTGCCAGCAGTCGCCCAGGGATAGACGAGCAGTACTTC. Its protein product is CASSRPGIDEQYF.

The chain is built from TRBV11-3 and TRBJ2-2; D is perhaps TRBD2 (6 bases). The CDR3 totals 13 residues. With 5 bases removed from V and 7 bases from J, the gap between germline ends came to 11 bases. CDR1 and CDR2 (germline): SGHNT, YENEEA. CDR3 sequence reads: CASSRGTGGELFF. DNA of the CDR3: TGTGCCAGCAGCCGCGGGACCGGCGGGGAGCTGTTTTTT.

The chain carries TRBV11-2 and TRBJ2-2; 13 bases map to TRBD2. The CDR3 is 17 amino acids. Losses at the gene ends were 5 bases for V and 3 bases for J; bases not matched to a gene: 6. CDR1 and CDR2 (germline): SGHAT, FQNNGV. The CDR3 reads CASSQGTSGKDTGELFF. CDR3 bases: TGTGCCAGCAGCCAAGGGACTAGCGGGAAGGACACCGGGGAGCTGTTTTTT.

The V call is TRBV6-1, the J call TRBJ1-1; D call uncertain. The CDR3 has 14 residues. Per germline, CDR1 MNHNS and CDR2 SASEGT. Trimming removed 3 bases at V and 2 bases at J, with 10 bases between. The DNA for the CDR3 is TGTGCCAGCAGTGATTTACGGGGAAACACTGAAGCTTTCTTT. This codes for CASSDLRGNTEAFF.

J is TRBJ1-1 and V is TRBV5-4, with unresolved D. CDR3 length equals 13 residues. The V end lost 1 base, the J end lost 1 base, and 5 bases lay between the germline ends. CDR1 and CDR2 from the germline V gene are SGHNT and YYREEE (reference sequence). CDR3 amino acids: CASSLSTNTEAFF. The CDR3 bases are TGTGCCAGCAGCTTGAGCACGAACACTGAAGCTTTCTTT. Full variable domain (missing parts from reference TRBV5-4 and TRBJ1-1): ETGVTQSPTHLIKTRGQQVTLRCSSQSGHNTVSWYQQALGQGPQFIFQYYREEENGRGNFPPRFSGLQFPNYSSELNVNALELDDSALYLCASSLSTNTEAFFGQGTRLTVV.

The chain carries TRBV27 and TRBJ2-7; 7 nucleotides match TRBD1. J gave up 3 bases and V 5 bases, and 7 bases lay outside the gene matches. The CDR3 length is 14 residues. Germline values: CDR1 MNHEY, CDR2 SMNVEV (reference sequence). The CDR3 bases are TGTGCCAGCAGTCAAGACAGGGCATACTACGAGCAGTACTTC. Amino acids: CASSQDRAYYEQYF.

The genes are TRBV7-2 and TRBJ2-2; possible D gene TRBD2, 5 bases. With 0 bases removed from V and 5 bases from J, the gap between germline ends came to 7 bases. CDR1 and CDR2 (germline): SGHTA, FQGNSA. The CDR3 runs 14 residues. CDR3 coding DNA: TGTGCCAGCAGCTTAGCGCTAGCAACCGGGGAGCTGTTTTTT. It encodes CASSLALATGELFF.

The chain couples TRBV7-9 to TRBJ2-2; D not resolved. This CDR3 comprises 16 residues. Trimming left V 1 base short and J 1 base short, with 10 bases between. Germline V gene lookup returns CDR1 SEHNR and CDR2 FQNEAQ (reference sequence). CDR3 bases: TGTGCCAGCAGCTTAGAAGGATCGGGGAACACCGGGGAGCTGTTTTTT. Its protein is CASSLEGSGNTGELFF.

V usage is TRBV28 and J usage is TRBJ2-5, with D possibly TRBD2 on 5 matching bases. V lost 6 bases and J lost 6, with 14 bases in between. Germline CDR1 and CDR2: MDHEN and SYDVKM. The CDR3 is made up of 13 amino acids. CDR3 DNA: TGTGCCAGCAGGGGGAGCGTTTTAAAGACCCAGTACTTC. Protein sequence: CASRGSVLKTQYF.

A note on this clone: The same CDR3 can be traced to other DNA sequences in this sample. The J gene is TRBJ2-5, the V gene TRBV11-2; D is ambiguous. V was shortened by 2 bases and J by 5 bases, with 6 bases between the two germline ends. Germline V gene lookup returns CDR1 SGHAT and CDR2 FQNNGV. The length of the CDR3 is 12 residues. CDR3: CASSLNSETQYF. CDR3 DNA sequence: TGTGCCAGCAGCTTAAACTCCGAGACCCAGTACTTC.

This clone was seen a few times. In DNA, the CDR3 is TGCGCCAGCAGCCAAGACCGACAGGGCCGCAATCAGCCCCAGCATTTT. Protein product: CASSQDRQGRNQPQHF. This chain joins TRBV4-1 and TRBJ1-5; 7 nucleotides match TRBD1. J was trimmed by 2 bases and V by 0 bases; bases with no gene match: 4. CDR1 is MGHRA, CDR2 YSYEKL, per germline. This CDR3 is 16 amino acids long.